This TCR beta chain was identified during a study of beta chain features in type 1 diabetes. Expressed TCRB transcripts got sequenced, as all isolated RNA was reverse transcribed. Sequenced by immunoSEQ multiplex PCR; TCRdb stores in-frame clones only, minus some. The table records under 900,000 clones, roughly a sixth of them present only once. This CDR3 is built from 13 residues. Germline V gene lookup returns CDR1 SEHNR and CDR2 FQNEAQ (reference sequence). The ends were cut back, 10 bases at V and 2 bases at J, with 13 bases in the middle. Sample: naive CD4+ T cells from blood. This TCR derives from a woman in her late teens or twenties in good health. The genes are TRBV7-9 and TRBJ2-3; D could derive from TRBD1 or TRBD2 (5 bases each). The CDR3 loop reads CATTSGTTDTQYF. The CDR3 nucleotides read TGTGCCACCACGAGTGGGACCACAGATACGCAGTATTTT.